The following is a TCR beta chain sequence with its context. Its target is not known. Patients with uncontrolled infections, other autoimmune diseases, pregnancy or lactation were excluded. This sample is part of a study of T cells in Graves' hyperthyroidism and ophthalmopathy. Study-level findings and limits: Model output signaled ophthalmopathy a median 6.5 months ahead of onset. Blood also showed most of the thyroid clonotypes that were expanded above 0.001.

The source material, RNA transcripts, was used to amplify TCR beta CDR3 regions. In the first-round RT-PCR of the TCR CDR3, the HTBI primer set was used. TCRdb re-derived calls from the multiplex PCR reads in MiXCR, one entry per CDR3 protein. Among hundreds of thousands of distinct CDR3 sequences listed, around 46% were seen once. V trimming: 7 bases; J trimming: 6 bases; junction bases outside the gene matches: 6. Germline-derived CDR1 and CDR2 are SQVTM and ANQGSEA. The CDR3 is made up of 12 amino acids. This clonotype was sampled from a woman in her late teens or twenties with Graves' hyperthyroidism. The V call is TRBV29-1, the J call TRBJ1-2; TRBD1 agrees at 9 bases. Sequenced material: peripheral blood or thyroid tissue (not recorded which). CDR3 nucleotides: TGCAGCGCTAGACAGGGGGGGGATGGCTACACCTTC. Amino acids: CSARQGGDGYTF.